This entry concerns a single T cell receptor beta chain. Per the authors' pipeline: Amplification with reference gene primers provided the estimates of nucleated cell counts. Assay: immunoSEQ multiplex PCR; the TCRdb copy retains only in-frame clones and omits some. From that table come the V and J calls and clone size; the DNA was used to work out D and trimming. Of 330,000 or so clones detected, around 87% appear once; the ten largest clones hold approximately 1.8%. Losses at the gene ends were 0 bases for V and 8 bases for J; bases not matched to a gene: 7. This CDR3 comprises 15 residues. The germline V gene has CDR1 SGHRS and CDR2 YFSETQ. These data are taken from a study of blood T cell repertoires in COVID-19. Study information: Sample material is recorded as cDNA or gDNA derived from T cells, B-cell-depleted T cells, or PBMCs.

Participant ages covered roughly 18 to 89 years across 25 or so US areas. Clinical history as reported by participants underpinned cohort assignment. The TCR was taken from a man aged 40-49 years in a cohort exposed to, infected with or recovered from COVID-19 (not recorded which). The sequenced material came from PBMCs or T cells enriched from blood (not recorded which). This rearrangement joins TRBV5-1 to TRBJ2-1, with 8 bases fitting TRBD2. The CDR3 spells CASSLGPAGGDEQFF. The CDR3 region has the DNA TGCGCCAGCAGCTTGGGACCGGCCGGGGGGGATGAGCAGTTCTTC.